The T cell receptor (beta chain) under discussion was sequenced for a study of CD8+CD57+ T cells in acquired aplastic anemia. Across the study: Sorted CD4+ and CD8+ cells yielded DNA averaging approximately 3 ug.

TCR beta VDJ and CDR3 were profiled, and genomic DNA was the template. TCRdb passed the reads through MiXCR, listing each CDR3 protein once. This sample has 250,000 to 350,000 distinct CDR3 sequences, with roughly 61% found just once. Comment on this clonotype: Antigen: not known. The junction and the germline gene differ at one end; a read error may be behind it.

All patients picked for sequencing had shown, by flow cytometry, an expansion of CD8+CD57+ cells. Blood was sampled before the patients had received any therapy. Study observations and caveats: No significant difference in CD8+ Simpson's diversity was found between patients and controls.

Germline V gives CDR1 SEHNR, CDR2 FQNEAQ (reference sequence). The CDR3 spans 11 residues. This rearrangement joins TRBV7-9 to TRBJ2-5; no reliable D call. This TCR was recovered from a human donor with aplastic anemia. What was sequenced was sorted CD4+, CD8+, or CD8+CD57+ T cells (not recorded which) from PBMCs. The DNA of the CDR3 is TGCGCCAGCAAAAGGGAAGAGACCCAGTACTTC. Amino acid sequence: CASKREETQYF.